Each of the 31 T cell receptor beta chains below was sequenced from the same sample in a study of blood T cell repertoires in COVID-19. Generated by immunoSEQ multiplex PCR, the TCRdb table keeps only in-frame clones and is missing some. Of under 200,000 clones detected, 70% to 90% appear once; the ten largest clones hold under 0.95%. The sequenced material came from peripheral blood. These receptors originate from a man aged 55 to 69 with COVID-19, enrolled during active disease.

The rearrangement uses TRBV3-1 (or the pseudogene TRBV3-2) and TRBJ2-7, with 9 nucleotides matching TRBD1. J was trimmed by 6 bases and V by 0 bases; bases with no gene match: 12. Germline CDR1 is LGHDT and CDR2 is YNNKEL (reference sequence). The CDR3 loop spans 17 amino acids. CDR3 sequence: CASSQDSLRDRDSEQYF. The CDR3 DNA reads as TGTGCCAGCAGCCAAGACAGTTTACGGGACAGGGATTCCGAGCAGTACTTC.

This clone has only one observation. The chain recombines TRBV28 with TRBJ2-1; 8 nucleotides match TRBD2. Unmatched junction bases numbered 2, after V lost 3 bases and J lost 4 bases. The CDR3 totals 14 residues. Germline V gene lookup returns CDR1 MDHEN and CDR2 SYDVKM. In DNA, the CDR3 is TGTGCCAGCAGTTTGGCGGGAGGATACAATGAGCAGTTCTTC. Translated: CASSLAGGYNEQFF.

V is TRBV6-6 and J is TRBJ1-2; TRBD1 is a possible D gene (6 bases). V gave up 6 bases and J gave up 8 bases, with 13 bases separating them. Germline CDR1 and CDR2: MNHNY and SVGAGI (reference sequence). The CDR3 has 12 amino acids. CDR3 protein: CASSPRGGGYTF. The CDR3 coding sequence is TGTGCCAGCAGCCCCCGAGGGGGAGGCTACACCTTC.

The chain carries TRBV27 and TRBJ2-1, with D hard to call. The ends were cut back, 2 bases at V and 5 bases at J, with 4 bases in the middle. This CDR3 region has 12 residues. Germline values: CDR1 MNHEY, CDR2 SMNVEV (reference sequence). The CDR3 region has the DNA TGTGCCAGCAGTTTACCCAACAATGAGCAGTTCTTC. Its translation is CASSLPNNEQFF.

The chain couples TRBV29-1 to TRBJ2-7; 7 bases are shared with TRBD1. This CDR3 spans 15 amino acids. CDR1 is SQVTM and CDR2 is ANQGSEA in the germline V gene. Trimming took 6 bases from V and 4 from J; bases not matched to a gene: 15. The CDR3 DNA reads TGCAGCGTCTCCCCAGATGGGACAGCGATTTACGAGCAGTACTTC. This encodes CSVSPDGTAIYEQYF.

The rearrangement uses TRBV2 and TRBJ1-1; a weak D match, TRBD1 (5 bases). Germline CDR1 SNHLY, CDR2 FYNNEI. Trimming removed 8 bases at V and 2 bases at J, with 9 bases between. The CDR3 covers 12 residues. The CDR3 region is CASGTDNTEAFF. The CDR3 bases are TGTGCCAGCGGGACTGATAACACTGAAGCTTTCTTT.

The chain recombines TRBV6-2 or TRBV6-3 with TRBJ1-5, with D maybe TRBD1 (6 bases). Germline assignment: CDR1 MNHEY and CDR2 SVGEGT. V gave up 6 bases and J gave up 7 bases, with 13 bases separating them. This CDR3 is 13 amino acids long. CDR3 sequence: CASSNRVHQPQHF. The DNA for the CDR3 is TGTGCCAGCAGCAACAGGGTTCACCAGCCCCAGCATTTT.

V and J are TRBV6-5 and TRBJ1-6, with a tentative D call TRBD1 (5 bases). The germline V gene encodes CDR1 MNHEY and CDR2 SVGAGI. The CDR3 covers 14 residues. Deletions cut 6 bases from V and 9 bases from J, with 15 bases between. The DNA of the CDR3 is TGTGCCAGCAGCCCGGACACCACGGCTTCACCCCTCCACTTT. Amino acid sequence: CASSPDTTASPLHF.

This clone has only one observation. V is TRBV7-2 and J is TRBJ2-2; TRBD1 agrees at 8 bases. The V gene's germline CDR1 is SGHTA and CDR2 FQGNSA. V was clipped by 5 bases and J by 8 bases; unmatched bases: 4. CDR3 size: 13 residues. CDR3 in DNA: TGTGCCAGCAGCGCGAACAGGGGGGGGGAGCTGTTTTTT. Its protein is CASSANRGGELFF.

Concerning this clone itself: At one boundary the junction diverges from the germline segment, which might be a read error. The rearrangement joins TRBV27 to TRBJ2-1; D gene uncertain. The CDR3 length is 11 residues. From germline, CDR1 is MNHEY and CDR2 SMNVEV (reference sequence). The CDR3 here is CASSYYSEQFF. As DNA, the CDR3 is TGTGCCAGCAGCTATTACAGTGAGCAGTTCTTC.

This clone was seen just once. The chain has TRBV6-6 and TRBJ1-2, with 8 bases identical to TRBD1. Germline assignment: CDR1 MNHNY and CDR2 SVGAGI (reference sequence). After removal of 1 base from V and 2 bases from J, the junction contained 3 bases not matched to a gene. This CDR3 is built from 15 residues. The CDR3 spells CASSYLGTGNYGYTF. In DNA, the CDR3 is TGTGCCAGCAGTTACTTAGGGACAGGAAACTATGGCTACACCTTC.

Comment on this clone: The junction does not match germline at one end; this may be a read error. This rearrangement joins TRBV5-1 to TRBJ2-7; 10 nucleotides line up with TRBD1. CDR3 length: 15 amino acids. Germline V gives CDR1 SGHRS, CDR2 YFSETQ. CDR3 sequence (DNA): TGCGCCAGCAGGTTGGGACAGGGGCCAGCCTACGAGCAGTACTTC. Translating it yields CASRLGQGPAYEQYF.

The gene calls are TRBV6-6 and TRBJ1-3; 7 bases fit TRBD1. This CDR3 is built from 14 residues. V gave up 5 bases and J gave up 3 bases; unmatched junction bases: 4. Germline V gives CDR1 MNHNY, CDR2 SVGAGI (reference sequence). As DNA, the CDR3 is TGTGCCAGCAGTCTCACAGGGGATGGAAACACCATATATTTT. This encodes CASSLTGDGNTIYF.

This sequence joins TRBV7-2 and TRBJ2-7; 7 nucleotides agree with TRBD1. Germline CDR1 and CDR2: SGHTA and FQGNSA. The CDR3 covers 13 residues. V lost 2 bases and J lost 6; bases outside the gene matches: 4. DNA for the CDR3: TGTGCCAGCAGCTTACCGACAGGGAGCGAGCAGTACTTC. Translation gives CASSLPTGSEQYF.

The chain recombines TRBV20-1 with TRBJ1-5; 9 bases are shared with TRBD1. V lost 6 bases and J lost 0; bases outside the gene matches: 12. This CDR3 comprises 17 residues. From germline, CDR1 is DFQATT and CDR2 SNEGSKA (reference sequence). The CDR3 loop reads CSASPGTGTSSNQPQHF. The CDR3 nucleotides read TGCAGTGCAAGTCCCGGGACAGGGACTAGTAGCAATCAGCCCCAGCATTTT.

The rearrangement links TRBV12-5 to TRBJ2-7, with 9 bases fitting TRBD1. The CDR3 runs to 15 residues. V was pared by 1 base and J by 5 bases, with 6 bases of the junction left unmatched. Germline CDR1 and CDR2: LGHNT and FRNRAP. The chain's CDR3 is CASGLAGTGPHEQYF. In DNA form, the CDR3 reads TGTGCTAGTGGTTTGGCGGGGACAGGGCCGCACGAGCAGTACTTC. The variable domain in full, completed from reference TRBV12-5 and TRBJ2-7, reads DARVTQTPRHKVTEMGQEVTMRCQPILGHNTVFWYRQTMMQGLELLAYFRNRAPLDDSGMPKDRFSAEMPDATLATLKIQPSEPRDSAVYFCASGLAGTGPHEQYFGPGTRLTVT.

The chain employs TRBV7-9 and TRBJ2-2; D perhaps matches TRBD2 (6 bases). Germline V lookup: CDR1 SEHNR, CDR2 FQNEAQ (reference sequence). There are 15 residues in the CDR3. Trimming took 5 bases from V and 0 from J, leaving 10 bases between them. Here the CDR3 reads CASSPGTANTGELFF. The CDR3 DNA reads as TGTGCCAGCAGCCCGGGGACTGCGAACACCGGGGAGCTGTTTTTT.

The chain has TRBV28 and TRBJ1-1, with TRBD1 as a possible D gene (6 bases). Germline CDR1 and CDR2: MDHEN and SYDVKM. The CDR3 consists of 15 residues. Trimming left V 5 bases short and J 4 bases short, with 17 bases between. CDR3 protein: CASSLGARGITEAFF. The CDR3 bases are TGTGCCAGCAGTCTCGGGGCAAGGGGGATCACTGAAGCTTTCTTT.

This chain links TRBV28 with TRBJ1-5, with TRBD1 identical over 10 bases. With V trimmed by 6 bases and J by 7 bases, 12 bases remained unmatched. The CDR3 covers 16 residues. Germline assignment: CDR1 MDHEN and CDR2 SYDVKM. CDR3 nucleotide sequence: TGTGCCAGCAGACCCCTTGGGACAGGGGATGGACAGCCCCAGCATTTT. Protein sequence: CASRPLGTGDGQPQHF.

This chain's CDR3 is CASREQGAPGYTF. Here the CDR3 DNA reads TGTGCCAGCAGGGAACAGGGGGCGCCTGGCTACACCTTC. This chain joins TRBV3-1 (or the pseudogene TRBV3-2) and TRBJ1-2; TRBD1 matches at 9 bases. Germline CDR1 and CDR2: LGHDT and YNNKEL (reference sequence). The trim removed 6 bases at V and 7 bases at J, leaving 6 bases unmatched. The CDR3 extends over 13 amino acids.

The sample holds a few counts of this clone. This chain uses TRBV3-1 (or the pseudogene TRBV3-2) with TRBJ1-6; TRBD1 agrees at 9 bases. The CDR3 sequence is 15 residues long. Germline V gives CDR1 LGHDT, CDR2 YNNKEL (reference sequence). The V segment lost 4 bases and the J segment 7 bases; nucleotides outside the gene matches: 5. In DNA form, the CDR3 reads TGTGCCAGCAGCCTCACAGGGGGCACGAATTCACCCCTCCACTTT. Translation gives CASSLTGGTNSPLHF.

Concerning this clone: At one of its ends the junction is not consistent with the germline gene, which may arise from a read error. The CDR3 loop is CASREANGYTF. The DNA of the CDR3 is TGTGCCAGCAGAGAAGCCAATGGCTACACCTTC. The chain combines TRBV2 with TRBJ1-2, with D hard to call. The CDR3 is 11 amino acids. CDR1 SNHLY and CDR2 FYNNEI come from the germline V gene.

The chain combines TRBV6-5 with TRBJ1-6; a weak D match, TRBD1 (6 bases). The CDR3 runs 14 residues. V lost 5 bases, J lost 7 bases, and 12 bases lay in between. CDR1 is MNHEY and CDR2 is SVGAGI in the germline V gene. The CDR3 protein is CASSIQGENSPLHF. The CDR3 coding sequence is TGTGCCAGCAGTATACAGGGTGAGAATTCACCCCTCCACTTT.

On this clone: This sample includes further DNA sequences coding for the same CDR3. This sequence joins TRBV5-1 and TRBJ2-3; weak D call: TRBD1 (5 bases). V was trimmed by 0 bases and J by 3 bases, leaving 8 bases between them. The germline V gene encodes CDR1 SGHRS and CDR2 YFSETQ. This CDR3 region has 14 residues. This CDR3 is CASSLGQITDTQYF. CDR3 bases: TGCGCCAGCAGCTTGGGACAGATTACAGATACGCAGTATTTT.

The chain uses TRBV25-1 and TRBJ1-6; 9 bases are shared with TRBD1. The CDR3 totals 15 residues. J was trimmed by 10 bases and V by 4 bases; bases with no gene match: 8. Germline-derived CDR1 and CDR2 are MGHDK and SYGVNS. The CDR3 sequence is CASSAGTGINSPLHF. The CDR3 nucleotides read TGTGCCAGCAGTGCCGGGACAGGGATAAACTCACCCCTCCACTTT.

The chain carries TRBV15 and TRBJ2-3; no firm D call. Trimming removed 5 bases at V and 4 bases at J, with 7 bases between. CDR3 length: 12 residues. Per the germline V gene, CDR1 is LNHNV and CDR2 is YYDKDF (reference sequence). The CDR3 DNA follows: TGTGCCACCAGCGTACAATCAGATACGCAGTATTTT. Translated: CATSVQSDTQYF.

This sequence joins TRBV4-2 and TRBJ1-1; D remains ambiguous. The CDR3 loop spans 15 amino acids. Trimming removed 6 bases from V and 0 bases from J, with 14 bases in between. Germline lookup yields CDR1 LGHNA and CDR2 YNFKEQ. DNA of the CDR3: TGTGCCAGCAGTCAAATGGCAGGAATGAACACTGAAGCTTTCTTT. It encodes CASSQMAGMNTEAFF.

The chain uses TRBV30 and TRBJ2-5; 9 bases fit TRBD2. The length of the CDR3 is 11 residues. CDR1 is GTSNPN and CDR2 is SVGIG in the germline V gene (reference sequence). V shed 8 bases, J shed 6 bases, and the junction held 4 bases outside the gene matches. DNA for the CDR3: TGTGCCGCTAGCGGGAAAAAGACCCAGTACTTC. Translated: CAASGKKTQYF.

The chain combines TRBV7-9 with TRBJ2-1; D not certain. The CDR3 has 13 amino acids. Deletions cut 3 bases from V and 6 bases from J, with 9 bases between. Germline-derived CDR1 and CDR2 are SEHNR and FQNEAQ (reference sequence). In DNA form, the CDR3 reads TGTGCCAGCAGCTTTGAGGCCTCCAATGAGCAGTTCTTC. This codes for CASSFEASNEQFF.

The rearrangement links TRBV30 to TRBJ2-1, with D perhaps TRBD1 (5 bases). Trimming removed 4 bases from V and 5 bases from J, with 15 bases in between. Germline values: CDR1 GTSNPN, CDR2 SVGIG (reference sequence). This CDR3 contains 14 residues. The CDR3 DNA follows: TGTGCCTGGATCAGGGTCAAGGTAAACAATGAGCAGTTCTTC. It is translated as CAWIRVKVNNEQFF.

V gene TRBV5-1 combines with J gene TRBJ2-7; 9 bases map to TRBD2. V dropped 3 bases and J dropped 4; count of bases not matched to a gene: 8. The CDR3 totals 15 residues. Germline CDR1 and CDR2: SGHRS and YFSETQ. CDR3 sequence reads: CASSSRGAGGYEQYF. The CDR3 nucleotides are TGCGCCAGCAGCTCCAGGGGAGCGGGGGGATACGAGCAGTACTTC.